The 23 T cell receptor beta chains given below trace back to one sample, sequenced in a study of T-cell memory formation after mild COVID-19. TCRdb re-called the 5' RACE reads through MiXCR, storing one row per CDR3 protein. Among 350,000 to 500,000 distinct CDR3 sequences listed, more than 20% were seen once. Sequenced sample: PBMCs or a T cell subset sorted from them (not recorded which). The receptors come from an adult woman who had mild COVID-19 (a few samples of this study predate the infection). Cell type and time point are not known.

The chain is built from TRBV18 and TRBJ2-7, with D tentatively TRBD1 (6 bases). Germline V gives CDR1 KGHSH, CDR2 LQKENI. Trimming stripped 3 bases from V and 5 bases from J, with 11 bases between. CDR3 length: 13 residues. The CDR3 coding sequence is TGTGCCAGCTCACCTACAGGGTCCCACGAGCAGTACTTC. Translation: CASSPTGSHEQYF. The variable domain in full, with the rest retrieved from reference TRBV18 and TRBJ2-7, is NAGVMQNPRHLVRRRGQEARLRCSPMKGHSHVYWYRQLPEEGLKFMVYLQKENIIDESGMPKERFSAEFPKEGPSILRIQQVVRGDSAAYFCASSPTGSHEQYFGPGTRLTVT.

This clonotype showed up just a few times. The CDR3 nucleotides read TGTGCCAGCAGCCCCCTAGCGGGAGGCACCAAAAACATTCAGTACTTC. It encodes CASSPLAGGTKNIQYF. The chain has TRBV7-6 and TRBJ2-4; TRBD2 matches 11 bases. There are 16 residues in the CDR3. The germline CDR1 and CDR2 sequences are SGHVS and FNYEAQ. The J segment lost 2 bases and the V segment lost 5 bases, leaving 5 bases of the junction unmatched.

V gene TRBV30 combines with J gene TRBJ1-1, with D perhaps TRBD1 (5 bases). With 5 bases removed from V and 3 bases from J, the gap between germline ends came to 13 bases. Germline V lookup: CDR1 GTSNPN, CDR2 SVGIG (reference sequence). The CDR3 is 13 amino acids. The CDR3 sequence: CAWVRGRDTEAFF. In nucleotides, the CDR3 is TGTGCCTGGGTTAGGGGCCGGGACACTGAAGCTTTCTTT. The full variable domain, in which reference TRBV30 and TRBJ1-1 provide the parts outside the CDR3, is SQTIHQWPATLVQPVGSPLSLECTVEGTSNPNLYWYRQAAGRGLQLLFYSVGIGQISSEVPQNLSASRPQDRQFILSSKKLLLSDSGFYLCAWVRGRDTEAFFGQGTRLTVV.

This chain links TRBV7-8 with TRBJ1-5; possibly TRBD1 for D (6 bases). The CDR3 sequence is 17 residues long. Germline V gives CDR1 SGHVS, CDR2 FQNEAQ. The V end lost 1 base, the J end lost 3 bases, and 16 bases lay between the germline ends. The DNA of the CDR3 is TGTGCCAGCAGCTTAGTACACGGACAGCTTCTCAATCAGCCCCAGCATTTT. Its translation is CASSLVHGQLLNQPQHF.

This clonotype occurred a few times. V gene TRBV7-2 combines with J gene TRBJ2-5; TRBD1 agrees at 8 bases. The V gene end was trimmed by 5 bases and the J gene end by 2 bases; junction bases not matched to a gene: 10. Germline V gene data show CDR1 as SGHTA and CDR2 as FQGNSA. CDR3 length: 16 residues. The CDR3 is CASSPQYDRGQETQYF. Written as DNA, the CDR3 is TGTGCCAGCAGCCCCCAATACGACAGGGGACAAGAGACCCAGTACTTC.

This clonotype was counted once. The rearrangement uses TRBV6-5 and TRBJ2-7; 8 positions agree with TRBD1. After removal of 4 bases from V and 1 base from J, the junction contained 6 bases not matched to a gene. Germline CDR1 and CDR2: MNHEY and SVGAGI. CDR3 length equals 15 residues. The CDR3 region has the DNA TGTGCCAGCAGTTCACAGGGGGGCGGATCCTACGAGCAGTACTTC. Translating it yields CASSSQGGGSYEQYF.

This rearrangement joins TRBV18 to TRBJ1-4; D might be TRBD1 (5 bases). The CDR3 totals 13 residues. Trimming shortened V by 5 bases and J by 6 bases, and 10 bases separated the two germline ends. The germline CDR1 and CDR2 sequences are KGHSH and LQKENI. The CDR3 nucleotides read TGTGCCAGCTCAGGGACGGATTATGAAAAACTGTTTTTT. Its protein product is CASSGTDYEKLFF.

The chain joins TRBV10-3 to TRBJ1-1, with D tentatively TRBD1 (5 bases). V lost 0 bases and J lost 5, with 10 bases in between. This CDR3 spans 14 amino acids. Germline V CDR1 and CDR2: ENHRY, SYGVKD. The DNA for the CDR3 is TGTGCCATCAGTGAGTCGCAGGGCGCGACTGAAGCTTTCTTT. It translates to CAISESQGATEAFF.

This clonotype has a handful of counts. DNA for the CDR3: TGTGCCAGCAGTGATCCCCCTGACGGGGGGAACACTGAAGCTTTCTTT. Its translation: CASSDPPDGGNTEAFF. This chain links TRBV2 with TRBJ1-1, with D possibly TRBD1 on 5 matching bases. Germline loops: CDR1 SNHLY, CDR2 FYNNEI. The CDR3 totals 16 residues. Deletions cut 3 bases from V and 1 base from J, with 15 bases between.

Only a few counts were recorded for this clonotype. The CDR3 nucleotides read TGTGCCAGCAGCTTAACGCCTAGCGGGGAAGGTGAGCAGTTCTTC. This gives the protein CASSLTPSGEGEQFF. This chain uses TRBV7-3 with TRBJ2-1; 9 bases map to TRBD2. In germline, CDR1 is SGHTA, CDR2 FQGTGA. The CDR3 extends over 15 amino acids. V lost 0 bases to trimming and J lost 9 bases; unmatched junction nucleotides: 6. The full variable domain, its missing parts supplied by reference TRBV7-3 and TRBJ2-1, is GAGVSQTPSNKVTEKGKYVELRCDPISGHTALYWYRQSLGQGPEFLIYFQGTGAADDSGLPNDRFFAVRPEGSVSTLKIQRTERGDSAVYLCASSLTPSGEGEQFFGPGTRLTVL.

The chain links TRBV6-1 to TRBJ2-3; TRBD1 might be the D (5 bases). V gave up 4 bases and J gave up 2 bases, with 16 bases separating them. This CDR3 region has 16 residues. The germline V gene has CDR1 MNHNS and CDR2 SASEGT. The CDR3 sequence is CASSVTRAVNTDTQYF. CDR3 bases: TGTGCCAGCAGTGTTACCAGGGCAGTCAACACAGATACGCAGTATTTT.

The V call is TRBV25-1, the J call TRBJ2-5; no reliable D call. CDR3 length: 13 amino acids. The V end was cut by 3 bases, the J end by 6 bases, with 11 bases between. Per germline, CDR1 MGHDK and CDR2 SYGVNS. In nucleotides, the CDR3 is TGTGCCAGCAGTGAGTTCGGGTTCCAGACCCAGTACTTC. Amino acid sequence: CASSEFGFQTQYF.

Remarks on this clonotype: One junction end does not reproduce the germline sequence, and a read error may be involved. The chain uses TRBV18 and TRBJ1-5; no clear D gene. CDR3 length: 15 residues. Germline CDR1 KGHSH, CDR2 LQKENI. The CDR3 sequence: CARSLGRDSNQPQHF. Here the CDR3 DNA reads TGTGCCAGATCACTTGGACGGGATAGCAATCAGCCCCAGCATTTT.

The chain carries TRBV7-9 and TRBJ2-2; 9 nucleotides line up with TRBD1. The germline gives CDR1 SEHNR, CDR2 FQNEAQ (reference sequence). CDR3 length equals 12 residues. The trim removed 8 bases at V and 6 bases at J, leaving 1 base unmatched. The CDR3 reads CASRQGAGELFF. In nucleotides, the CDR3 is TGTGCCAGCCGACAGGGGGCCGGGGAGCTGTTTTTT.

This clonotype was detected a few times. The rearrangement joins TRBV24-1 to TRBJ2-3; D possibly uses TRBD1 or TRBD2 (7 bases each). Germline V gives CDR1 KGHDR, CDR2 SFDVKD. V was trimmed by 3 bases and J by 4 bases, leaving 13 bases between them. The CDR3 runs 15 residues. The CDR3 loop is CATSDPTGRADTQYF. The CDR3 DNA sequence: TGTGCCACCAGTGATCCGACAGGGAGGGCAGATACGCAGTATTTT.

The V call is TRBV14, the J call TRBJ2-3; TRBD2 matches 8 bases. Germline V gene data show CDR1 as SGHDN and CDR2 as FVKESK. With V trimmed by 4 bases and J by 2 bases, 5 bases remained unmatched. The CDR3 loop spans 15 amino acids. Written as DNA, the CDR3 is TGTGCCAGCAGCCCGACTAGCGAGATCACAGATACGCAGTATTTT. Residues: CASSPTSEITDTQYF.

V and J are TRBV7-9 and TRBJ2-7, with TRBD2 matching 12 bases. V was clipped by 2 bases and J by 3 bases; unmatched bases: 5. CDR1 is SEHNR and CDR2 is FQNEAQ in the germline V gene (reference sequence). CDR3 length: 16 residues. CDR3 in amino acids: CASSLQTSGSGYEQYF. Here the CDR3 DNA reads TGTGCCAGCAGCTTACAGACTAGCGGGAGCGGCTACGAGCAGTACTTC.

This CDR3 reads CASSLSQYRLSNQPQHF. The CDR3 nucleotides read TGTGCCAGCAGCTTAAGTCAGTATCGGCTTAGCAATCAGCCCCAGCATTTT. The genes are TRBV7-2 and TRBJ1-5; D is unclear. Germline CDR1 SGHTA, CDR2 FQGNSA. The CDR3 runs 17 residues. V dropped 2 bases and J dropped 0 bases, with 14 bases sitting between them.

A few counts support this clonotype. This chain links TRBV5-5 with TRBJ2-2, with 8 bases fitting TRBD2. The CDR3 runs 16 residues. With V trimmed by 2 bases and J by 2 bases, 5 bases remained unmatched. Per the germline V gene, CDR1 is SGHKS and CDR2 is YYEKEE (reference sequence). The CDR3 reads CASSFKSGSNTGELFF. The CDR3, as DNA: TGTGCCAGCAGCTTTAAGAGCGGGAGTAACACCGGGGAGCTGTTTTTT. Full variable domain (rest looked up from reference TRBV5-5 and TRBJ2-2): DAGVTQSPTHLIKTRGQQVTLRCSPISGHKSVSWYQQVLGQGPQFIFQYYEKEERGRGNFPDRFSARQFPNYSSELNVNALLLGDSALYLCASSFKSGSNTGELFFGEGSRLTVL.

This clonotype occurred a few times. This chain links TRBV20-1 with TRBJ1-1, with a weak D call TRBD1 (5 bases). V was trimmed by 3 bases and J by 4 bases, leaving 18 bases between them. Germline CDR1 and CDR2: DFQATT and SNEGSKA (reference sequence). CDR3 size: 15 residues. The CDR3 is CSARVHEGSGTEAFF. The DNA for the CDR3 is TGCAGTGCTAGGGTGCACGAGGGGTCGGGCACTGAAGCTTTCTTT.

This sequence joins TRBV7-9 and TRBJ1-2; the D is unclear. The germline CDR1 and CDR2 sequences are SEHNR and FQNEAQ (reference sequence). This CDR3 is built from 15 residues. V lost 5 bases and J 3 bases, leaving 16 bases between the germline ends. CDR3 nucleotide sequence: TGTGCCAGCAGCCCCATGCGGTCCGGGTACTATGGCTACACCTTC. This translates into CASSPMRSGYYGYTF.

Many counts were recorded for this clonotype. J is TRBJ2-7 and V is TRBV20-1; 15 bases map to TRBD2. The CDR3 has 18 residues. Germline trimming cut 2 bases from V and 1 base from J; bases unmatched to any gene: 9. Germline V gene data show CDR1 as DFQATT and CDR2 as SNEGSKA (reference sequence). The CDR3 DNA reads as TGCAGTGCTAGAAGGGCGGGACTAGCGGGGGGCTATTCCTACGAGCAGTACTTC. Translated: CSARRAGLAGGYSYEQYF.

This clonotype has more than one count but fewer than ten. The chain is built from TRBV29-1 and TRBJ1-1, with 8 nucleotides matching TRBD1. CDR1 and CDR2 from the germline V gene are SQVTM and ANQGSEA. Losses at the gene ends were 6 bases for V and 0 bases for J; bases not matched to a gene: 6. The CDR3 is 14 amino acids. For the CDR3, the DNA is TGCAGCGTCGCCCGGACAGGGATGAACACTGAAGCTTTCTTT. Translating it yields CSVARTGMNTEAFF.